This note documents a single T cell receptor (beta chain) sequence. Trimming left V 5 bases short and J 0 bases short, with 21 bases between. This CDR3 comprises 19 residues. CDR1 is SGHDT, CDR2 YYEEEE, per germline. The data are from a study of control samples from healthy donors and cancer patients. Method: immunoSEQ multiplex PCR; TCRdb's copy keeps in-frame clones and lacks some. The table has about 130,000 clones, more than 85% seen once; the top ten hold approximately 8.6%. Specimen: blood. This rearrangement joins TRBV5-6 to TRBJ1-6; D unclear. The source is a man between 18 and 29 years old in good health. CDR3 sequence reads: CASSSAQAYLSSYNSPLHF. CDR3 nucleotides: TGTGCCAGCAGTTCGGCCCAGGCCTACTTGAGCTCCTATAATTCACCCCTCCACTTT.